Listed below are T cell receptor beta chains from one sample, sequenced in a study of response to subunit inactivated influenza vaccine. TCRdb processed the RT-PCR reads anew with MiXCR; each CDR3 protein has one entry. This table has more than 550,000 distinct CDR3 sequences, approximately 12% appearing once. Sequenced material: PBMCs from blood, taken on the day of vaccination. The source is a man in his fifties who received an inactivated influenza vaccine. CDR3s include the opening cysteine and the closing phenylalanine or tryptophan. The D gene is left open where the match is weak. A row's size may be missing; if present it is once, few, many or a size class.

>few|TRBV12-3/TRBV12-4|TRBD1|TRBJ2-7
TGTGCCAGCAGTCTCGCGACAGGGGGTAGCGAGCAGTACTTC
CASSLATGGSEQYF
>few|TRBV20-1|NA|TRBJ2-1
TGCAGTGCTAGAACTCTGGGCGATTATAAGCAGTTCTTC
CSARTLGDYKQFF
>few|TRBV5-1|TRBD2|TRBJ2-3
TGCGCCAGCAGCGAAGTAAGCGGGAGGGCCGGAACAGATACGCAGTATTTT
CASSEVSGRAGTDTQYF
>few|TRBV20-1|TRBD1|TRBJ2-7
TGCAGTGCGATCCGACAGGGGATGAATAGCGAGCAGTACTTC
CSAIRQGMNSEQYF
>NA|TRBV4-3|TRBD1|TRBJ2-3
TGCGCCAGCAGCCGACTCGGACAGGGGGCGATCACAGATACGCAGTATTTT
CASSRLGQGAITDTQYF
>NA|TRBV4-1|NA|TRBJ1-4
TGCGCCAGCAGCCATGCAACCTACGGTGAAAAACTGTTTTTT
CASSHATYGEKLFF
>NA|TRBV12-3/TRBV12-4|TRBD2|TRBJ2-1
TGTGCCAGCGGGTCAGCGGGGCCCTACAATGAGCAGTTCTTC
CASGSAGPYNEQFF
>few|TRBV6-5|NA|TRBJ2-7
TGTGCCAGCAGTTACTTCGCGGACTCCTACGAGCAGTACTTC
CASSYFADSYEQYF
>NA|TRBV18|TRBD2|TRBJ2-4
TGTGCCAGCTCATCGGGAGGCAGACTAGCCAAAAACATTCAGTACTTC
CASSSGGRLAKNIQYF
>NA|TRBV14|NA|TRBJ2-2
TGTGCCAGCAGCCAAGGCTCACGTCGCCACGGGGAGCTGTTTTTT
CASSQGSRRHGELFF
>many|TRBV18|TRBD1|TRBJ2-2
TGTGCCAGCTCACCCCTCGGACAGGGGAACACCGGGGAGCTGTTTTTT
CASSPLGQGNTGELFF
>many|TRBV29-1|TRBD2|TRBJ2-4
TGCAGCGGGATTACTAGCGGGAGATCCAAAAACATTCAGTACTTC
CSGITSGRSKNIQYF
>NA|TRBV5-1|NA|TRBJ2-7
TGCGCCAGCAGCTTGAGCGGACTCCAGTACTTC
CASSLSGLQYF
>many|TRBV5-1|NA|TRBJ2-1
TGCGCCAGCAGCTTGGATGGTCTCACAGGGAGGGTCAATGAGCAGTTCTTC
CASSLDGLTGRVNEQFF
>NA|TRBV29-1|NA|TRBJ2-7
TGCAGCGTTGAAGGAGCAGGGCCCGGCTACGAGCAGTACTTC
CSVEGAGPGYEQYF
>NA|TRBV11-1|TRBD1|TRBJ1-1
TGTGCCAGCAGCTTACCCGACAGGGAGAACACTGAAGCTTTCTTT
CASSLPDRENTEAFF
>NA|TRBV4-2|NA|TRBJ2-3
TGTGCCAGCAGCCAAGACTTGGGGTCCCGGGACGGATACACAGATACGCAGTATTTT
CASSQDLGSRDGYTDTQYF
>few|TRBV7-9|NA|TRBJ2-7
TGTGCCAGCATCCTAAGCACGGGGGAGGCTTCCTACGAGCAGTACTTC
CASILSTGEASYEQYF
>many|TRBV11-2|TRBD1|TRBJ2-1
TGTGCCAGCAGCTTGAGGGGGCTCTCCTACAATGAGCAGTTCTTC
CASSLRGLSYNEQFF
>NA|TRBV10-3|TRBD1|TRBJ2-1
TGTGCCATCACTCGGGACAGGGAAAACAATGAGCAGTTCTTC
CAITRDRENNEQFF
>NA|TRBV27|TRBD2|TRBJ2-1
TGTGCCAGCAGTCTAAGGGGACTAGCGGGAGCATACAATGAGCAGTTCTTC
CASSLRGLAGAYNEQFF
>NA|TRBV20-1|NA|TRBJ2-5
TGCAGTGCCGGCCCAGAGACCCAGTACTTC
CSAGPETQYF